A single sample gave rise to the 26 T cell receptor beta chains below, sequenced in a study of chemoradiotherapy in HPV16-positive cancers. The method was immunoSEQ multiplex PCR; TCRdb's version includes in-frame clones alone and lacks a portion of them. The sample holds about 22,000 clones, 80% to 95% seen once. Sequences were derived from blood, sampled from a patient who underwent chemoradiotherapy. The origin of the receptors is a human donor with HPV-associated anogenital cancer.

The chain links TRBV10-2 to TRBJ1-6, with 10 bases that match TRBD1. The CDR3 runs to 14 residues. CDR1 is WSHSY, CDR2 SAAADI, per germline. Germline trimming cut 6 bases from V and 10 bases from J; bases unmatched to any gene: 6. CDR3 region: CASRPGQGNSPLHF. The CDR3 nucleotides read TGCGCCAGCAGACCGGGACAGGGGAACTCACCCCTCCACTTT.

CDR3 DNA sequence: TGCGCCAGCAGCTTCCAAGGACTAGCGGGAGGGTCCTACGAGCAGTACTTC. Protein product: CASSFQGLAGGSYEQYF. This chain uses TRBV4-1 with TRBJ2-7, with 15 bases lining up with TRBD2. There are 17 residues in the CDR3. V lost 5 bases, J lost 1 base, and 6 bases stayed unmatched. The germline V gene has CDR1 MGHRA and CDR2 YSYEKL.

The rearrangement joins TRBV2 to TRBJ2-7; D may be TRBD2 (5 bases). Trimming took 11 bases from V and 7 from J, leaving 15 bases between them. The CDR3 runs 11 residues. CDR1 and CDR2 from the germline V gene are SNHLY and FYNNEI. The DNA for the CDR3 is TGTGCCCTCTGGGAGTATGGAGAGCAGTACTTC. It codes for CALWEYGEQYF.

The chain combines TRBV20-1 with TRBJ2-1; D gene uncertain. The CDR3 contains 11 residues. Germline V gene sequence: CDR1 DFQATT, CDR2 SNEGSKA (reference sequence). Trimming pared 2 bases from V and 10 bases from J, leaving 9 bases between. The CDR3 DNA reads TGCAGTGCTAGACAGGATATAGAGCAGTTCTTC. This codes for CSARQDIEQFF.

This clone was picked up one time. The J gene is TRBJ2-5, the V gene TRBV7-2; 11 nucleotides align to TRBD2. Losses at the gene ends were 3 bases for V and 2 bases for J; bases not matched to a gene: 5. CDR3 length: 16 residues. Germline V gene sequence: CDR1 SGHTA, CDR2 FQGNSA. CDR3 in DNA: TGTGCCAGCAGCTTCATAGCGGGGGGGCAGCAAGAGACCCAGTACTTC. This sequence encodes CASSFIAGGQQETQYF. The full variable domain, with the rest looked up from reference TRBV7-2 and TRBJ2-5, is GAGVSQSPSNKVTEKGKDVELRCDPISGHTALYWYRQSLGQGLEFLIYFQGNSAPDKSGLPSDRFSAERTGGSVSTLTIQRTQQEDSAVYLCASSFIAGGQQETQYFGPGTRLLVL.

The table lists this clone with a count of one. CDR3 loop: CASSVTAERYEQYF. Written as DNA, the CDR3 is TGTGCCAGCAGCGTAACGGCTGAGCGGTACGAGCAGTACTTC. The chain recombines TRBV9 with TRBJ2-7; D may be TRBD2 (5 bases). This CDR3 comprises 14 residues. The germline gives CDR1 SGDLS, CDR2 YYNGEE. The V and J ends lost 1 base and 4 bases respectively, with 12 bases between them.

This chain links TRBV18 with TRBJ2-5, with D uncertain. V lost 4 bases, J lost 4 bases, and 10 bases lay in between. The CDR3 has 13 amino acids. Germline-derived CDR1 and CDR2 are KGHSH and LQKENI. In nucleotides, the CDR3 is TGTGCCAGCTCACAGAGATTGGGAGAGACCCAGTACTTC. This gives the protein CASSQRLGETQYF.

The chain recombines TRBV9 with TRBJ1-2, with TRBD1 identical over 7 bases. The CDR3 loop spans 14 amino acids. V gave up 0 bases and J gave up 4 bases; unmatched junction bases: 3. The germline V gene encodes CDR1 SGDLS and CDR2 YYNGEE. The CDR3 sequence is CASSVGDSFYGYTF. In DNA, the CDR3 is TGTGCCAGCAGCGTAGGGGACAGTTTCTATGGCTACACCTTC. The full variable domain, in which reference TRBV9 and TRBJ1-2 provide the parts outside the CDR3, is DSGVTQTPKHLITATGQRVTLRCSPRSGDLSVYWYQQSLDQGLQFLIQYYNGEERAKGNILERFSAQQFPDLHSELNLSSLELGDSALYFCASSVGDSFYGYTFGSGTRLTVV.

The chain has TRBV6-5 and TRBJ2-1, with D possibly matching TRBD1 (5 bases). Germline assignment: CDR1 MNHEY and CDR2 SVGAGI. V lost 10 bases to trimming and J lost 6 bases, with 16 bases between them. This CDR3 comprises 13 residues. The CDR3 DNA follows: TGTGCCACCCTACGTCGGCAGGGCAATGAGCAGTTCTTC. Translation gives CATLRRQGNEQFF.

The CDR3 region is CASSDGNTGDRLAGELFF. The DNA of the CDR3 is TGTGCCAGCAGTGATGGGAACACAGGGGACCGATTAGCCGGGGAGCTGTTTTTT. The rearrangement links TRBV6-1 to TRBJ2-2; TRBD1 agrees at 7 bases. The germline CDR1 and CDR2 sequences are MNHNS and SASEGT. This CDR3 spans 18 amino acids. V lost 3 bases to trimming and J lost 6 bases; unmatched junction nucleotides: 16.

The gene calls are TRBV9 and TRBJ1-3, with 9 bases that match TRBD1. The trim removed 3 bases at V and 4 bases at J, leaving 5 bases unmatched. The CDR3 length is 15 residues. Germline V lookup: CDR1 SGDLS, CDR2 YYNGEE. The CDR3 here is CASSAGQGTGNTIYF. The DNA of the CDR3 is TGTGCCAGCAGCGCGGGACAGGGCACAGGAAACACCATATATTTT.

The chain is built from TRBV4-2 and TRBJ2-5; 11 nucleotides align to TRBD1. The CDR3 has 17 amino acids. Germline V lookup: CDR1 LGHNA, CDR2 YNFKEQ. The V segment lost 2 bases and the J segment 4 bases; nucleotides outside the gene matches: 9. The CDR3 bases are TGTGCCAGCAGCCAACGCGGGGCCGGGACAGGGGGAGAGACCCAGTACTTC. Translation: CASSQRGAGTGGETQYF.

V usage is TRBV21-1 and J usage is TRBJ1-1. TRBV21-1 is a pseudogene locus. This CDR3 comprises 16 residues. The CDR3 DNA sequence: TGTGCCAGCAGCAAGGTAGGTCAGGAGACCTACACTGAAGCTTTCTTT. This gives the protein CASSKVGQETYTEAFF.

This clone was detected only a few times. Other DNA sequences of this sample code for an identical CDR3. The CDR3 is CASSEGRKNTEAFF. In DNA, the CDR3 is TGTGCCAGCAGTGAAGGTCGGAAGAACACTGAAGCTTTCTTT. The chain couples TRBV6-1 to TRBJ1-1; D is ambiguous. CDR1 is MNHNS and CDR2 is SASEGT in the germline V gene. The CDR3 runs to 14 residues. V shed 1 base and J shed 1 base, with 7 bases lying between them.

This CDR3 is CSVLKGREFLYNEQFF. CDR3 nucleotides: TGCAGCGTATTAAAGGGGCGGGAGTTTCTTTACAATGAGCAGTTCTTC. The V and J genes are TRBV29-1 and TRBJ2-1; TRBD2 agrees at 7 bases. CDR1 is SQVTM and CDR2 is ANQGSEA in the germline V gene. CDR3 length equals 16 residues. V was pared by 6 bases and J by 4 bases, with 15 bases of the junction left unmatched.

V usage is TRBV16 and J usage is TRBJ1-5; 8 bases agree with TRBD1. Looked up from germline, CDR1 is KGHSY and CDR2 is FQNENV. The CDR3 spans 16 residues. With V trimmed by 0 bases and J by 4 bases, 5 bases remained unmatched. Written as DNA, the CDR3 is TGTGCCAGCAGCCAATCCGGACAGGGTAGAAATCAGCCCCAGCATTTT. Translation gives CASSQSGQGRNQPQHF.

This clone was found a few times. This chain joins TRBV28 and TRBJ1-3; TRBD1 aligns across 7 bases. Germline trimming cut 5 bases from V and 4 bases from J; bases unmatched to any gene: 11. Germline CDR1 MDHEN, CDR2 SYDVKM. There are 16 residues in the CDR3. CDR3 bases: TGTGCCAGCAGTACAACGGGCAGGGGGTTCGGAAACACCATATATTTT. Its protein is CASSTTGRGFGNTIYF.

A single count supports this clone. One end of the junction fails to match germline, which may point to a read error. The rearrangement links TRBV10-3 to TRBJ1-5; 7 nucleotides agree with TRBD1. This CDR3 contains 14 residues. Germline-derived CDR1 and CDR2 are ENHRY and SYGVKD. CDR3 sequence reads: CAISALGGNQPQHF. CDR3 sequence (DNA): TGTGCCATCAGTGCATTAGGGGGCAACCAGCCCCAGCATTTT.

The chain has TRBV11-3 and TRBJ2-1; D gene unclear. Trimming took 5 bases from V and 15 from J, leaving 11 bases between them. This CDR3 is 10 amino acids long. Germline assignment: CDR1 SGHNT and CDR2 YENEEA. The CDR3 DNA reads as TGTGCCAGCAGCGCCCCCATAAGGTTCTTC. It is translated as CASSAPIRFF.

The rearrangement joins TRBV6-5 to TRBJ2-5, with 8 bases aligning to TRBD1. From germline, CDR1 is MNHEY and CDR2 SVGAGI. Trimming removed 6 bases from V and 5 bases from J; junction bases left unmatched: 11. The CDR3 loop spans 15 amino acids. The CDR3 coding sequence is TGTGCCAGCAGCTTTGCACAGGGGGGTAGTGAGACCCAGTACTTC. It codes for CASSFAQGGSETQYF.

The chain has TRBV9 and TRBJ1-2; D gene unclear. Germline V gene data show CDR1 as SGDLS and CDR2 as YYNGEE. The CDR3 sequence is 13 residues long. Deletions cut 4 bases from V and 4 bases from J, with 11 bases between. CDR3 bases: TGTGCCAGCAGCCCAGGTGACCTCTATGGCTACACCTTC. This translates into CASSPGDLYGYTF.

The gene calls are TRBV10-3 and TRBJ2-1; a weak D match, TRBD2 (5 bases). CDR3 length equals 11 residues. In germline, CDR1 is ENHRY, CDR2 SYGVKD. Between the trimmed V and J ends, which lost 4 bases and 7 bases, there was a span of 5 bases. CDR3 sequence (DNA): TGTGCCATCAGTGCGGGGAATGAGCAGTTCTTC. Amino acids: CAISAGNEQFF.

This chain links TRBV6-4 with TRBJ2-3; D perhaps matches TRBD2 (6 bases). Germline CDR1 MRHNA, CDR2 SNTAGT. The CDR3 has 16 amino acids. Trimming pared 0 bases from V and 2 bases from J, leaving 12 bases between. CDR3 nucleotide sequence: TGTGCCAGCAGTGACTCGGGGGGAGGCTCCACAGATACGCAGTATTTT. Its translation is CASSDSGGGSTDTQYF.

This sequence joins TRBV4-1 and TRBJ1-4; 7 bases line up with TRBD1. J gave up 5 bases and V 8 bases, and 5 bases lay outside the gene matches. Germline values: CDR1 MGHRA, CDR2 YSYEKL. This CDR3 has 13 residues. CDR3 region: CASSRTGNEKLFF. The CDR3 nucleotides are TGCGCCAGCTCCCGGACAGGCAATGAAAAACTGTTTTTT.

This clone was recorded only once. CDR3 amino acids: CASSPEGVGVYGEKLFF. CDR3 DNA: TGTGCCAGCAGCCCGGAGGGGGTTGGGGTGTATGGTGAAAAACTGTTTTTT. The chain has TRBV7-6 and TRBJ1-4; possible D gene TRBD1, 6 bases. Germline V gene data show CDR1 as SGHVS and CDR2 as FNYEAQ. The CDR3 runs to 17 residues. V shed 5 bases and J shed 7 bases, with 23 bases lying between them.

J is TRBJ1-1 and V is TRBV7-9; no clear D gene. This CDR3 has 13 amino acids. Germline V gene sequence: CDR1 SEHNR, CDR2 FQNEAQ (reference sequence). With 6 bases removed from V and 1 base from J, the gap between germline ends came to 9 bases. The CDR3 sequence: CASSQTWNTEAFF. Written as DNA, the CDR3 is TGTGCCAGCAGTCAGACATGGAACACTGAAGCTTTCTTT.